This T cell receptor beta chain was identified in a study of blood T cell repertoires in COVID-19. Study as a whole: Acute and convalescent COVID-19 specimens originated in the United States, Italy and Spain. PBMCs, B-cell-depleted T cells, or T cells provided the cDNA or gDNA that made up the material.

V was clipped by 4 bases and J by 0 bases; unmatched bases: 9. CDR1 is GTSNPN, CDR2 SVGIG, per germline (reference sequence). The CDR3 runs 16 residues. Source study methods: Using reference gene primer amplification, nucleated cell counts were estimated. TCRdb's table, derived via immunoSEQ multiplex PCR, lists solely in-frame clones and lacks some. V and J calls and clone size follow that table, whereas D and trimming were derived from the DNA. This sample has roughly 150,000 clones, with approximately 85% found just once. The V call is TRBV30, the J call TRBJ2-4, with 7 bases fitting TRBD1. This sequence originates from a woman of 80 years or more with COVID-19, enrolled during active disease. Sequencing was carried out using peripheral blood. CDR3 in DNA: TGTGCCTGGAACCCGACAGGGCTACTAGCCAAAAACATTCAGTACTTC. This codes for CAWNPTGLLAKNIQYF.